This T cell receptor beta chain was documented in a study of response to subunit inactivated influenza vaccine (dated by TCRdb to the late 2010s). Regarding the study in general: Deep quantitative profiling of the T cell receptor repertoire was used in the study to follow responses to a trivalent subunit inactivated influenza vaccine.

With respect to this clonotype: No cognate antigen has been identified for it. The record has no base qualities; no much larger clone is one base away.

The germline V gene (reference sequence) supplies CDR1 MNHNY and CDR2 SVGAGI. Reading from cysteine to phenylalanine, the CDR3 counts 13 amino acids. The entry retains the CDR3 DNA only, 39 bases that are in frame from base 1. V is clipped by 8 bases and J by 1 base, and the sequence between their germline boundaries is 12 bases long. Summary of the overall study and its limitations: The authors suggested that each seasonal influenza vaccination may recruit only a limited number of new T cells.

Libraries came from RT-PCR. The instrument given in TCRdb is Illumina HiSeq 2500. TCRdb reprocessed the public reads (quality trimming at Q25 with fastp, clone calling with MiXCR) and kept in-frame beta chains. For every CDR3 protein sequence, its rows merge into one entry that carries the most common genes and DNA. Within this sample are more than 500,000 distinct CDR3 sequences, with roughly 12% of them counted one time only. The ten largest clonotypes hold more than 9.5% of the sample. These sequences were also reported in another study, on T cells expressing NK-cell markers. The second study's authors report: 5'RACE template switching, by which a universal primer site and unique molecular identifiers were added, was used to make TCR beta cDNA libraries. Fewer than ten donors provided sorted CD3+CD56+NKG2C+, CD3+CD56+NKG2C- and CD3+CD56-NKG2C+ T-cell subsets, whose TCR beta-chain repertoires were profiled. Among the eight sequenced donors, seven were HCMV-seropositive and one was HCMV-seronegative. In several experiments an anti-gammadeltaTCR antibody was added to restrict sorting to alphabetaTCR-expressing T cells. In roughly six donors, the dominant CD3+CD56+NKG2C+ clonotypes were among the top 10 CD8+ clonotypes and accounted for roughly 1.0-7.5% of CD8+ T cells. Those dominant clonotypes were again the most abundant among CD3+CD56-NKG2C+ cells in a few donors, at roughly 25-60.1%. Whether the expanded NKG2C-expressing T cell clones were specific for HCMV antigens was left unclear. Randomly selected healthy volunteers, three men and five women, were used as the eight sequenced donors. To determine HCMV serostatus, a commercial ELISA kit was used to detect HCMV-specific IgG in serum. Peripheral blood mononuclear cells were isolated from blood by Ficoll density gradient centrifugation. For six donors, bulk peripheral blood T-cell repertoires were additionally sequenced from unsorted PBMC. cDNA synthesis was primed from the TCR beta constant segment and was followed by two successive PCR amplification steps. Sequencing of the libraries produced 2 x 150 bp reads on Illumina HiSeq 2000/2500, MiSeq or NextSeq. MIGEC was used to demultiplex reads and group reads by UMI, and MiTCR was used to assemble and quantify clonotypes. Only TCR cDNA sequences supported by at least two reads were kept to exclude erroneous sequences. The tcR package was used for downstream repertoire analysis, and clonotypes were matched between fractions using CDR3 nucleotide sequence together with V segment. VDJmatch was used to annotate antigen specificity against VDJdb, with one amino acid substitution in CDR3 permitted.

The sequenced sample was PBMCs from blood, obtained on the day of vaccination. This receptor chain uses TRBV6-6 and TRBJ2-7; the D gene is possibly TRBD1, with 7 bases matching. The clonotype comes from a man aged 45-60 years who received an inactivated influenza vaccine. Donor details come from another sample of the same person, matched by shared clones. The nucleotide sequence reads as follows: TGTGCCAGCGACCAGGGGGGATCCTACGAGCAGTACTTC. It translates as CASDQGGSYEQYF.